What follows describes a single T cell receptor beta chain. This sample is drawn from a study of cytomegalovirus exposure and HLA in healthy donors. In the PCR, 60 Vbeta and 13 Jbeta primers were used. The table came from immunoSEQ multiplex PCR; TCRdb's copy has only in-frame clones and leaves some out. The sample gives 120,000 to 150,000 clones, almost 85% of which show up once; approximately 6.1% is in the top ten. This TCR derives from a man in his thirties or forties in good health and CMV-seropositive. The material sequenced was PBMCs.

This CDR3 is CASSWASGRQETQYF. DNA of the CDR3: TGTGCCAGCAGTTGGGCTAGCGGGAGGCAAGAGACCCAGTACTTC. V gene TRBV27 combines with J gene TRBJ2-5; 11 positions match TRBD2. This CDR3 has 15 residues. Looked up from germline, CDR1 is MNHEY and CDR2 is SMNVEV (reference sequence). Germline trimming cut 4 bases from V and 2 bases from J; bases unmatched to any gene: 3.